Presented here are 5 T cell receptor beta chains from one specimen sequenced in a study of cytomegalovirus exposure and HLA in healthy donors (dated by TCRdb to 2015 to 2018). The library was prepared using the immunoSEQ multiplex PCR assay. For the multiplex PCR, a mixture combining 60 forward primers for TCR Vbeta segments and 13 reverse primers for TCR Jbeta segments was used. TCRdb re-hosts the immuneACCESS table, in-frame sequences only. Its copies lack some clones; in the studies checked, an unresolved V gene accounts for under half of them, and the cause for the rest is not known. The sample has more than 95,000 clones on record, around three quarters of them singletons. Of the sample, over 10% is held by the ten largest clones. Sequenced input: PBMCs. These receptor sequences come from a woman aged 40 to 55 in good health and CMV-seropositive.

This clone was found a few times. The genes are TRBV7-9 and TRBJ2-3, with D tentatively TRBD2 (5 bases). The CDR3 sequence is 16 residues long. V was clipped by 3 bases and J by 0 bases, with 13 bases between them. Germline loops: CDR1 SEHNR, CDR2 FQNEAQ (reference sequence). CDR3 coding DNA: TGTGCCAGCAGCTTCGGCGGGCTATCTAGCACAGATACGCAGTATTTT. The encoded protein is CASSFGGLSSTDTQYF.

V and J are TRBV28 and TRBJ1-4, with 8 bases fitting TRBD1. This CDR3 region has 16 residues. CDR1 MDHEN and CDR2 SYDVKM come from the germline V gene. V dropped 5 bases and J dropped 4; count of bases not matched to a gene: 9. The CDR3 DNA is TGTGCCAGCAGTCGAACTAGGACAGGGCTTAATGAAAAACTGTTTTTT. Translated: CASSRTRTGLNEKLFF.

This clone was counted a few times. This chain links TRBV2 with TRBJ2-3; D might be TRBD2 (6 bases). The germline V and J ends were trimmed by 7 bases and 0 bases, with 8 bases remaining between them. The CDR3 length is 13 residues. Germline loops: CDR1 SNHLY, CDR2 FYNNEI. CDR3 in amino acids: CASKGTSTDTQYF. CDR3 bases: TGTGCCAGCAAAGGGACTAGCACAGATACGCAGTATTTT.

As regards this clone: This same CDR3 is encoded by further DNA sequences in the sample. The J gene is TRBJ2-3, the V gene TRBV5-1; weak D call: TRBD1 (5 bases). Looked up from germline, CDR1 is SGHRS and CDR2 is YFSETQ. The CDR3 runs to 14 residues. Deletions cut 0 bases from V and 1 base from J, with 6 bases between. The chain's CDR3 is CASSLEGRTDTQYF. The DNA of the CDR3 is TGCGCCAGCAGCTTGGAGGGGCGCACAGATACGCAGTATTTT.

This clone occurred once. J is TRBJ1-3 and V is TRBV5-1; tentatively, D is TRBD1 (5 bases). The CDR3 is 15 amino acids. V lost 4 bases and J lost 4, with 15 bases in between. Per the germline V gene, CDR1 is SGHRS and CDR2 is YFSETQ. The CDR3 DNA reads TGCGCCAGCAGCCCCACTGGGGGGGACGGAAACACCATATATTTT. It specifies CASSPTGGDGNTIYF.